This T cell receptor (beta chain) was obtained from a study of blood T cell repertoires in COVID-19 (dated by TCRdb to between 2020 and 2021). Broadly, across the study: Collaborator samples came from the United States, Italy and Spain and covered acute and convalescent phases of COVID-19. HLA class I and class II types, where available, came from metadata supplied by the sample provider rather than from assay-based typing. The repertoires were released in a freely available public database intended as a resource for research on the immune response to SARS-CoV-2. The material from the prospective study consisted of cDNA or gDNA derived from T cells, B-cell-depleted T cells, or PBMCs. The dataset comprised deeply sampled blood TCRbeta repertoires from subjects exposed to, actively infected with, or recovered from COVID-19. The samples were drawn from the first 160 participants of the ongoing ImmuneRACE study and from 950 to 1,500 subjects provided by 6 global collaborators. The sample metadata nearly always contained a de-identified subject ID, COVID-19 status, age in years and sex. Study-wide conclusions, independent of this receptor: Clinical and demographic metadata were provided uncurated, with the amount varying by source and participant.

TCRbeta CDR3 regions were amplified from genomic DNA by means of the immunoSEQ Assay, a bias-controlled multiplex PCR. From the authors' description of their analysis: The number of nucleated cells in each sample was estimated from the amplification of reference gene primers within the assay. To quantify the absolute abundance of each unique TCRbeta CDR3 rearrangement, sequence reads were collapsed and filtered. For each sample, productive Simpson clonality was calculated as the square root of Simpson's diversity index over productive rearrangements. Drawn from immuneACCESS, this table holds only the in-frame rearrangements with V and J called that TCRdb kept. Clones are partly lost; checked studies trace under half to an unresolved V gene and leave the rest unexplained. V and J calls and clone size follow that table, whereas D and trimming were derived from the DNA. The sample contains around 700,000 clones, around 90% of them found a single time. More than 0.25% of the sample goes to the ten largest clones.

Whole blood was collected in K2EDTA tubes by collaborating institutions according to the institutions' own protocols. Collaborator samples were shipped for TCRbeta analysis as frozen whole blood, isolated PBMCs, or DNA extracted from either sample type. For this clone: The antigen it recognizes is unknown. The record has no base qualities; no much larger clone is one base away.

The germline V gene supplies CDR1 KGHDR and CDR2 SFDVKD. There are 13 amino acids in the CDR3, from cysteine to phenylalanine inclusive. Only the CDR3 portion is preserved as DNA: 39 bases, with reading frame beginning at the first base. Relative to germline, V is 6 bases shorter and J is 5 bases shorter, with 12 bases between their ends. Recombination linked TRBV24-1 to TRBJ2-5, and possibly TRBD2, on 7 matching bases. The sequence was collected from a woman between 18 and 30 years old with acute or convalescent COVID-19. The sequenced sample consisted of peripheral blood. The DNA sequence is as follows: TGTGCCACCAGTCGGGGGGCAGGGGAGACCCAGTACTTC. Translated, it reads CATSRGAGETQYF.